This TCR beta chain was sequenced in a study of identical twins. Template switching added a universal primer site; cDNA carried unique molecular identifiers. Each CDR3 protein gets one entry after TCRdb re-called the 5' RACE reads with MiXCR. The sample lists some 730,000 distinct CDR3 sequences, over 15% occurring once. V was clipped by 5 bases and J by 2 bases, with 19 bases between them. Germline loops: CDR1 SGHAT, CDR2 FQNNGV. CDR3 size: 18 residues. The study's findings and limits: The models systematically underestimated how much out-of-frame TCR alpha was shared in monozygotic twins.

In its sample, this clonotype was seen once. Its antigen remains unknown. The data also belong to a second study, concerning T cells expressing NK-cell markers. That paper states: All TCR beta repertoires analysed originated from sorted CD3+CD56+NKG2C+, CD3+CD56+NKG2C- and CD3+CD56-NKG2C+ T cells. Unclear, still, was the HCMV specificity of the expanded NKG2C+ T cell clones.

The V call is TRBV11-2, the J call TRBJ2-6; D gene uncertain. What was sequenced was PBMCs. The TCR sequence derives from a young woman in good health. The CDR3 protein is CASSLWAAYRPGANVLTF. In DNA form, the CDR3 reads TGTGCCAGCAGCCTCTGGGCGGCCTACCGCCCTGGGGCCAACGTCCTGACTTTC.